This entry lists 27 T cell receptor beta chains sequenced from one sample in a study of shared clonotypes between healthy human individuals. Profiling relied on immunoSEQ multiplex PCR, and the TCRdb table lists in-frame clones only, not all of them. Here the sample spans about half a million clones, almost 80% being singletons. Sample: PBMCs. These receptors were obtained from a middle-aged woman in good health. Some clones in this sample may be carry-over from other donors' samples.

This chain uses TRBV27 with TRBJ1-1, with a weak D call TRBD1 (6 bases). Germline V lookup: CDR1 MNHEY, CDR2 SMNVEV (reference sequence). Trimming removed 6 bases at V and 5 bases at J, with 13 bases between. This CDR3 has 13 amino acids. CDR3 protein: CASRKNRDTEAFF. The CDR3 region has the DNA TGTGCCAGCAGAAAAAACAGGGATACTGAAGCTTTCTTT.

The chain couples TRBV27 to TRBJ2-1; 9 positions agree with TRBD2. The CDR3 has 15 residues. V was pared by 3 bases and J by 8 bases, with 8 bases of the junction left unmatched. Germline lookup yields CDR1 MNHEY and CDR2 SMNVEV (reference sequence). The CDR3 sequence is CASSFGGLASDEQFF. CDR3 sequence (DNA): TGTGCCAGCAGTTTCGGGGGACTAGCCAGCGATGAGCAGTTCTTC.

The V and J genes are TRBV5-4 and TRBJ2-2; D remains unclear. Trimming took off 3 bases at V and 0 bases at J, with 3 bases between the two ends. This CDR3 region has 13 residues. CDR1 SGHNT and CDR2 YYREEE come from the germline V gene (reference sequence). In nucleotides, the CDR3 is TGTGCCAGCAGCTCAACGAACACCGGGGAGCTGTTTTTT. Translated: CASSSTNTGELFF.

The V and J genes are TRBV9 and TRBJ2-1; TRBD2 matches 8 bases. Germline CDR1 SGDLS, CDR2 YYNGEE. V trimming: 3 bases; J trimming: 4 bases; junction bases outside the gene matches: 3. The CDR3 covers 14 residues. The CDR3 here is CASSGTSRYNEQFF. The CDR3 nucleotides are TGTGCCAGCAGCGGGACTAGCCGGTACAATGAGCAGTTCTTC.

This clone came up many times. J is TRBJ2-1 and V is TRBV27; 8 bases fit TRBD1. This CDR3 has 14 amino acids. Trimming removed 2 bases from V and 9 bases from J; junction bases left unmatched: 6. Per germline, CDR1 MNHEY and CDR2 SMNVEV (reference sequence). The CDR3 nucleotides are TGTGCCAGCAGTTTAGGACAGGGCATTGGTGAGCAGTTCTTC. Translation: CASSLGQGIGEQFF.

The chain joins TRBV5-4 to TRBJ2-1; no definite D call. Germline loops: CDR1 SGHNT, CDR2 YYREEE (reference sequence). Trimming stripped 0 bases from V and 0 bases from J, with 7 bases between. The CDR3 covers 15 residues. The CDR3 nucleotides read TGTGCCAGCAGCTTGGGACTCCTCTCCTACAATGAGCAGTTCTTC. Translating it yields CASSLGLLSYNEQFF.

The chain combines TRBV5-1 with TRBJ2-7; D gene uncertain. This CDR3 contains 15 residues. V lost 0 bases and J lost 2, with 12 bases in between. Germline CDR1 SGHRS, CDR2 YFSETQ. This CDR3 reads CASSLGDLVAYEQYF. In DNA form, the CDR3 reads TGCGCCAGCAGCTTGGGAGACCTAGTTGCCTACGAGCAGTACTTC.

The rearrangement links TRBV4-2 to TRBJ2-7, with 9 bases lining up with TRBD1. Germline CDR1 reads LGHNA; CDR2 reads YNFKEQ. With V trimmed by 4 bases and J by 1 base, 5 bases remained unmatched. This CDR3 contains 15 residues. The CDR3 sequence: CASSPPGQGSYEQYF. For the CDR3, the DNA is TGTGCCAGCAGCCCCCCGGGACAGGGTTCCTACGAGCAGTACTTC.

The gene calls are TRBV10-2 and TRBJ2-5; 15 bases fit TRBD2. Germline V CDR1 and CDR2: WSHSY, SAAADI. V shed 5 bases and J 4 bases; nucleotides not matched to a gene: 11. The CDR3 extends over 18 amino acids. This CDR3 reads CASSPGLAGGTLVETQYF. The DNA for the CDR3 is TGCGCCAGCAGTCCGGGACTAGCGGGAGGTACCTTGGTAGAGACCCAGTACTTC.

CDR3 region: CASSNTDTQYF. For the CDR3, the DNA is TGCGCCAGCTCCAATACAGATACGCAGTATTTT. This sequence joins TRBV5-1 and TRBJ2-3; D gene uncertain. Germline CDR1 SGHRS, CDR2 YFSETQ. There are 11 residues in the CDR3. Trimming removed 7 bases at V and 3 bases at J, with 6 bases between.

V is TRBV27 and J is TRBJ2-3; TRBD1 agrees at 7 bases. Trimming took 7 bases from V and 4 from J; bases not matched to a gene: 8. Germline CDR1 reads MNHEY; CDR2 reads SMNVEV (reference sequence). The CDR3 runs to 14 residues. This CDR3 is CASIKQGMADTQYF. The CDR3 nucleotides are TGTGCCAGCATCAAACAGGGGATGGCAGATACGCAGTATTTT.

CDR3 coding DNA: TGCGCCAGCAGCCAAGCCACAGGGGGCTATAGTGGCTATGGCTACACCTTC. This codes for CASSQATGGYSGYGYTF. The chain couples TRBV4-1 to TRBJ1-2, with 9 positions matching TRBD1. This CDR3 is built from 17 residues. The trim removed 1 base at V and 4 bases at J, leaving 10 bases unmatched. Germline V gene sequence: CDR1 MGHRA, CDR2 YSYEKL.

The chain combines TRBV13 with TRBJ2-3, with 9 bases that match TRBD2. The germline V gene has CDR1 PRHDT and CDR2 FYEKMQ (reference sequence). V trimming: 5 bases; J trimming: 3 bases; junction bases outside the gene matches: 12. The CDR3 covers 17 residues. The DNA of the CDR3 is TGTGCCAGCAGCCGGCCGGGGACTAGCTTGCAAACAGATACGCAGTATTTT. It is translated as CASSRPGTSLQTDTQYF.

The chain is built from TRBV7-2 and TRBJ1-5, with D hard to call. V lost 3 bases, J lost 5 bases, and 17 bases lay in between. CDR1 SGHTA and CDR2 FQGNSA come from the germline V gene. The CDR3 runs to 16 residues. DNA for the CDR3: TGTGCCAGCAGCTTTCGTGGAGGACCCAGCCATCAGCCCCAGCATTTT. Translated, it gives CASSFRGGPSHQPQHF.

The chain has TRBV19 and TRBJ1-1; D call uncertain. Between the trimmed V and J ends, which lost 5 bases and 5 bases, there was a span of 18 bases. This CDR3 spans 15 amino acids. CDR1 is LNHDA and CDR2 is SQIVND in the germline V gene (reference sequence). CDR3 protein: CASSPNPGVGTEAFF. In DNA form, the CDR3 reads TGTGCCAGTAGTCCCAACCCCGGGGTTGGGACTGAAGCTTTCTTT.

On this clone: This may stem from a read error, because a much larger clone lies one nucleotide away. The V gene is TRBV30, the J gene TRBJ1-5; 7 bases map to TRBD1. The J call may not be correct, given that the DNA end is closer to TRBJ2-3. This CDR3 is built from 14 residues. CDR1 and CDR2 from the germline V gene are GTSNPN and SVGIG (reference sequence). For the CDR3, the DNA is TGTGCCTGGACCCGACAGGGTTGGAATCAGCCCCAGTATTTT. This translates into CAWTRQGWNQPQYF.

The CDR3 sequence: CASSEALPGLLNEQFF. CDR3 nucleotide sequence: TGTGCCAGCAGTGAAGCGCTCCCGGGACTTTTAAATGAGCAGTTCTTC. V and J are TRBV2 and TRBJ2-1; D perhaps matches TRBD2 (6 bases). The CDR3 length is 16 residues. Looked up from germline, CDR1 is SNHLY and CDR2 is FYNNEI. V lost 0 bases, J lost 7 bases, and 16 bases lay in between.

This rearrangement joins TRBV5-6 to TRBJ2-5, with TRBD2 matching over 9 bases. Germline CDR1 reads SGHDT; CDR2 reads YYEEEE. J lost 0 bases, V lost 4 bases, and 7 bases had no gene match. The CDR3 is 16 amino acids. The CDR3 protein is CASSPTSGSYQETQYF. The CDR3 DNA reads TGTGCCAGCAGCCCGACTAGCGGTTCGTACCAAGAGACCCAGTACTTC.

This rearrangement joins TRBV15 to TRBJ2-7; the D gene is possibly TRBD1 (6 bases). The V end was cut by 1 base, the J end by 2 bases, with 12 bases between. The CDR3 is made up of 15 amino acids. Germline V CDR1 and CDR2: LNHNV, YYDKDF (reference sequence). CDR3 coding DNA: TGTGCCACCAGCAGAGGCACGGACAGAACCTACGAGCAGTACTTC. It codes for CATSRGTDRTYEQYF. The entire variable domain, with the rest obtained from reference TRBV15 and TRBJ2-7, is as follows: DAMVIQNPRYQVTQFGKPVTLSCSQTLNHNVMYWYQQKSSQAPKLLFHYYDKDFNNEADTPDNFQSRRPNTSFCFLDIRSPGLGDTAMYLCATSRGTDRTYEQYFGPGTRLTVT.

The chain uses TRBV27 and TRBJ2-7; possible D gene TRBD2, 8 bases. Germline V lookup: CDR1 MNHEY, CDR2 SMNVEV (reference sequence). The CDR3 loop spans 14 amino acids. V shed 6 bases and J shed 6 bases, with 18 bases lying between them. In DNA form, the CDR3 reads TGTGCCAGCAGCCCCCCGGGAGGGGGCCCCGAGCAGTACTTC. It encodes CASSPPGGGPEQYF.

The chain carries TRBV29-1 and TRBJ1-2; TRBD1 matches 11 bases. After removal of 7 bases from V and 7 bases from J, the junction contained 5 bases not matched to a gene. The CDR3 extends over 12 amino acids. Germline lookup yields CDR1 SQVTM and CDR2 ANQGSEA. CDR3 loop: CSAGTGGTGYTF. In DNA form, the CDR3 reads TGCAGCGCGGGGACAGGGGGTACTGGCTACACCTTC. Complete variable domain (other parts from reference TRBV29-1 and TRBJ1-2): SAVISQKPSRDICQRGTSLTIQCQVDSQVTMMFWYRQQPGQSLTLIATANQGSEATYESGFVIDKFPISRPNLTFSTLTVSNMSPEDSSIYLCSAGTGGTGYTFGSGTRLTVV.

The rearrangement uses TRBV18 and TRBJ2-3, with 12 bases identical to TRBD2. CDR1 and CDR2 from the germline V gene are KGHSH and LQKENI. This CDR3 has 16 amino acids. V lost 6 bases, J lost 0 bases, and 4 bases stayed unmatched. The CDR3 DNA reads as TGTGCCAGCTCCCTAGGGACTAGCGGGAGCACAGATACGCAGTATTTT. Translation: CASSLGTSGSTDTQYF. The entire variable domain, with the rest obtained from reference TRBV18 and TRBJ2-3, is as follows: NAGVMQNPRHLVRRRGQEARLRCSPMKGHSHVYWYRQLPEEGLKFMVYLQKENIIDESGMPKERFSAEFPKEGPSILRIQQVVRGDSAAYFCASSLGTSGSTDTQYFGPGTRLTVL.

Points on this clone: Other DNA sequences in this sample translate to the same CDR3. The chain couples TRBV27 to TRBJ2-5, with 7 bases matching TRBD2. The V and J ends lost 6 bases and 1 base, in that order; junction bases with no gene match: 2. This CDR3 is 13 amino acids long. CDR1 is MNHEY and CDR2 is SMNVEV in the germline V gene (reference sequence). CDR3 nucleotides: TGTGCCAGCAGGTTAGCGGGCCAAGAGACCCAGTACTTC. It is translated as CASRLAGQETQYF.

V is TRBV6-1 and J is TRBJ2-5, with 8 bases identical to TRBD1. J was trimmed by 11 bases and V by 5 bases; bases with no gene match: 10. The CDR3 length is 13 residues. CDR1 is MNHNS and CDR2 is SASEGT in the germline V gene. CDR3 in amino acids: CASSRTGQGEQYF. The CDR3 coding sequence is TGTGCCAGCAGTCGGACAGGGCAGGGTGAGCAGTACTTC.

The rearrangement joins TRBV15 to TRBJ2-5; weak D call: TRBD2 (7 bases). The CDR3 has 15 residues. The ends were cut back, 5 bases at V and 2 bases at J, with 15 bases in the middle. Germline V gene sequence: CDR1 LNHNV, CDR2 YYDKDF (reference sequence). CDR3 in DNA: TGTGCCACCAGCCTAAAAAAGGGGGGGCAAGAGACCCAGTACTTC. It codes for CATSLKKGGQETQYF.

The gene calls are TRBV10-1 and TRBJ1-1; a weak D match, TRBD1 (6 bases). Trimming left V 6 bases short and J 4 bases short, with 15 bases between. This CDR3 is built from 14 residues. Germline CDR1 is WNHNN and CDR2 is SYGVQD (reference sequence). This CDR3 is CASSDPGTPTEAFF. DNA for the CDR3: TGCGCCAGCAGCGACCCCGGGACACCCACTGAAGCTTTCTTT.

The V call is TRBV10-3, the J call TRBJ2-2, with D possibly matching TRBD2 (6 bases). The CDR3 runs to 14 residues. V was clipped by 10 bases and J by 6 bases, with 18 bases between them. Per the germline V gene, CDR1 is ENHRY and CDR2 is SYGVKD. The CDR3 loop is CATRVGGNSGELFF. CDR3 coding DNA: TGTGCCACCAGGGTAGGCGGGAATTCCGGGGAGCTGTTTTTT.